Each of the 27 T cell receptor beta chains below was sequenced from the same sample in a study of cytomegalovirus exposure and HLA in healthy donors. Primers included in the PCR were 60 Vbeta and 13 Jbeta primers. TCRdb keeps only in-frame clones here, not all; method: immunoSEQ multiplex PCR. The sample yields roughly 240,000 clones, 80% to 90% seen once. The specimen sequenced was PBMCs. The receptor set was obtained from a girl aged 2 to 10 in good health and CMV-seronegative.

This clone was counted a few times. This rearrangement joins TRBV19 to TRBJ1-1, with 9 bases fitting TRBD1. V dropped 8 bases and J dropped 4; count of bases not matched to a gene: 20. CDR1 is LNHDA, CDR2 SQIVND, per germline (reference sequence). This CDR3 spans 18 amino acids. CDR3 in amino acids: CASFTPGTGRVGTTEAFF. CDR3 sequence (DNA): TGTGCCAGTTTTACACCTGGGACAGGGAGAGTGGGCACCACTGAAGCTTTCTTT.

The chain links TRBV27 to TRBJ2-1, with 12 bases that match TRBD1. The V gene end was trimmed by 7 bases and the J gene end by 7 bases; junction bases not matched to a gene: 11. The CDR3 is 16 residues long. Germline CDR1 MNHEY, CDR2 SMNVEV (reference sequence). The chain's CDR3 is CASTPTWDRGLNEQFF. The CDR3 DNA is TGTGCCAGCACCCCGACCTGGGACAGGGGGCTGAATGAGCAGTTCTTC.

The chain combines TRBV30 with TRBJ2-5; 12 nucleotides agree with TRBD2. With 5 bases clipped from V and 5 bases from J, the junction kept 6 bases outside the gene matches. The CDR3 is 14 amino acids. CDR1 is GTSNPN, CDR2 SVGIG, per germline (reference sequence). CDR3: CAWASGRAGETQYF. The CDR3 DNA is TGTGCCTGGGCTAGCGGGAGGGCCGGCGAGACCCAGTACTTC. The full variable domain, with the rest looked up from reference TRBV30 and TRBJ2-5, is SQTIHQWPATLVQPVGSPLSLECTVEGTSNPNLYWYRQAAGRGLQLLFYSVGIGQISSEVPQNLSASRPQDRQFILSSKKLLLSDSGFYLCAWASGRAGETQYFGPGTRLLVL.

The chain has TRBV6-5 and TRBJ2-2; the match to TRBD1 covers 7 bases. V was pared by 7 bases and J by 5 bases, with 7 bases of the junction left unmatched. Germline CDR1 MNHEY, CDR2 SVGAGI. This CDR3 is built from 14 residues. CDR3 loop: CASNRQGWTGELFF. The CDR3 DNA sequence: TGTGCCAGCAACCGACAGGGCTGGACCGGGGAGCTGTTTTTT.

In DNA form, the CDR3 reads TGTGCCAGAAGCACCCAACCAGACCGGGACAGGGGCCCTGGGGCCAACGTCCTGACTTTC. Protein sequence: CARSTQPDRDRGPGANVLTF. J is TRBJ2-6 and V is TRBV5-3; 10 nucleotides line up with TRBD1. TRBV5-3 is an ORF, with its function uncertain. V lost 4 bases, J lost 2 bases, and 15 bases stayed unmatched. The CDR3 sequence is 20 residues long.

Here the CDR3 DNA reads TGTGCCATCAGTGAGTCGATTCAGGGTACTACTTTCTTT. Protein product: CAISESIQGTTFF. The chain has TRBV10-3 and TRBJ1-1; D perhaps matches TRBD1 (5 bases). Germline lookup yields CDR1 ENHRY and CDR2 SYGVKD. The CDR3 runs 13 residues. V was pared by 0 bases and J by 12 bases, with 14 bases between.

The chain uses TRBV29-1 and TRBJ2-1, with 12 bases aligning to TRBD2. Germline trimming cut 6 bases from V and 5 bases from J; bases unmatched to any gene: 5. This CDR3 comprises 14 residues. CDR1 and CDR2 from the germline V gene are SQVTM and ANQGSEA. The CDR3 DNA reads TGCAGCGTCCTAAGACTAGCGGGGGACAATGAGCAGTTCTTC. Amino acid sequence: CSVLRLAGDNEQFF.

The chain uses TRBV11-3 and TRBJ2-2; TRBD2 is a possible D gene (6 bases). Germline V gene sequence: CDR1 SGHNT, CDR2 YENEEA. This CDR3 region has 18 residues. Between the trimmed V and J ends, which lost 3 bases and 0 bases, there was a span of 17 bases. This CDR3 is CASSFRVVGGTNTGELFF. Written as DNA, the CDR3 is TGTGCCAGCAGCTTTAGAGTGGTGGGCGGGACGAACACCGGGGAGCTGTTTTTT.

The V call is TRBV5-4, the J call TRBJ1-2, with D maybe TRBD1 (6 bases). The V gene's germline CDR1 is SGHNT and CDR2 YYREEE (reference sequence). V lost 5 bases and J 6 bases, leaving 17 bases between the germline ends. The CDR3 spans 14 residues. The CDR3 bases are TGTGCCAGCAGACATCCAGGGGTTCCGGATGGCTACACCTTC. Translating it yields CASRHPGVPDGYTF.

This chain uses TRBV5-1 with TRBJ2-1; 13 positions match TRBD2. Trimming took 5 bases from V and 7 from J; bases not matched to a gene: 12. CDR1 is SGHRS, CDR2 YFSETQ, per germline. This CDR3 contains 17 residues. The CDR3 DNA sequence: TGCGCCAGCAGTCTACGACTAGCGGGGGGCGGATTAAATGAGCAGTTCTTC. As protein: CASSLRLAGGGLNEQFF.

The chain couples TRBV28 to TRBJ1-1; tentatively, D is TRBD1 (5 bases). CDR1 is MDHEN, CDR2 SYDVKM, per germline. V was pared by 6 bases and J by 3 bases, with 11 bases between. This CDR3 spans 13 amino acids. The CDR3 DNA is TGTGCCAGCAGGAAAACAGGACACACTGAAGCTTTCTTT. It encodes CASRKTGHTEAFF.

CDR3 DNA: TGTGCCAGGCCACAGGGGGACATTCAGTACTTC. Translating it yields CARPQGDIQYF. The J gene is TRBJ2-4, the V gene TRBV6-1, with 8 bases aligning to TRBD1. This CDR3 has 11 residues. Germline CDR1 reads MNHNS; CDR2 reads SASEGT. Trimming cost V 9 bases and J 8 bases; bases outside gene matches: 3.

V usage is TRBV15 and J usage is TRBJ1-2; 11 bases match TRBD1. In germline, CDR1 is LNHNV, CDR2 YYDKDF (reference sequence). The CDR3 consists of 13 residues. The junction had 1 base not matched to a gene; V was cut back by 4 bases and J by 6 bases. CDR3 DNA: TGTGCCACCAGCACGGGACAGGGGGATGGCTACACCTTC. Protein product: CATSTGQGDGYTF.

The J gene is TRBJ1-1, the V gene TRBV7-8; 8 positions agree with TRBD1. V was pared by 5 bases and J by 5 bases, with 4 bases of the junction left unmatched. Germline V CDR1 and CDR2: SGHVS, FQNEAQ. This CDR3 spans 13 amino acids. The CDR3 DNA sequence: TGTGCCAGCAGCATGGACAGGGCGACTGAAGCTTTCTTT. Its translation is CASSMDRATEAFF. The variable domain in full, with the rest retrieved from reference TRBV7-8 and TRBJ1-1, is GAGVSQSPRYKVAKRGQDVALRCDPISGHVSLFWYQQALGQGPEFLTYFQNEAQLDKSGLPSDRFFAERPEGSVSTLKIQRTQQEDSAVYLCASSMDRATEAFFGQGTRLTVV.

V usage is TRBV27 and J usage is TRBJ1-2; D possibly corresponds to TRBD1 (5 bases). Germline CDR1 MNHEY, CDR2 SMNVEV (reference sequence). The CDR3 loop spans 15 amino acids. Trimming cost V 5 bases and J 4 bases, with 17 bases left between them. The CDR3 coding sequence is TGTGCCAGCAGTCGAAAAGCCGACAGTACCTATGGCTACACCTTC. This gives the protein CASSRKADSTYGYTF.

The chain combines TRBV5-1 with TRBJ1-2; 7 bases line up with TRBD1. Germline lookup yields CDR1 SGHRS and CDR2 YFSETQ. The trim removed 0 bases at V and 8 bases at J, leaving 7 bases unmatched. The CDR3 sequence is 14 residues long. The CDR3 bases are TGCGCCAGCAGCTTGGGTACGACAGGGACCGGCTACACCTTC. The encoded protein is CASSLGTTGTGYTF.

V and J are TRBV4-1 and TRBJ2-1, with 10 positions matching TRBD2. V was pared by 0 bases and J by 8 bases, with 4 bases of the junction left unmatched. Germline CDR1 MGHRA, CDR2 YSYEKL. This CDR3 comprises 15 residues. The CDR3 region is CASSQEERGGDEQFF. CDR3 coding DNA: TGCGCCAGCAGCCAAGAGGAGCGGGGGGGTGATGAGCAGTTCTTC.

The V gene is TRBV18, the J gene TRBJ1-2; D gene ambiguous. The CDR3 has 12 amino acids. Looked up from germline, CDR1 is KGHSH and CDR2 is LQKENI. Trimming pared 3 bases from V and 2 bases from J, leaving 4 bases between. The chain's CDR3 is CASSPGNYGYTF. The CDR3 DNA sequence: TGTGCCAGCTCACCGGGCAACTATGGCTACACCTTC.

V usage is TRBV7-9 and J usage is TRBJ2-5; 10 positions agree with TRBD1. Germline CDR1 SEHNR, CDR2 FQNEAQ (reference sequence). With 4 bases clipped from V and 5 bases from J, the junction kept 4 bases outside the gene matches. This CDR3 spans 14 amino acids. CDR3 in amino acids: CASSSRDRGETQYF. The CDR3 bases are TGTGCCAGCAGCTCCCGGGACAGGGGTGAGACCCAGTACTTC.

The rearrangement uses TRBV9 and TRBJ2-7; D gene unclear. V lost 4 bases to trimming and J lost 3 bases, with 14 bases between them. Germline CDR1 is SGDLS and CDR2 is YYNGEE. This CDR3 contains 14 residues. The CDR3 protein is CASSLSHQNYEQYF. As DNA, the CDR3 is TGTGCCAGCAGCCTTAGCCACCAGAACTACGAGCAGTACTTC.

This clone has just one count. The chain links TRBV7-9 to TRBJ2-3; the D is unclear. CDR3 length: 12 amino acids. The germline V and J ends were trimmed by 7 bases and 5 bases, with 10 bases remaining between them. The germline V gene has CDR1 SEHNR and CDR2 FQNEAQ (reference sequence). CDR3 nucleotides: TGTGCCAGCATCGAGGAGTTAGATACGCAGTATTTT. It specifies CASIEELDTQYF.

The J gene is TRBJ1-2, the V gene TRBV5-1, with 9 bases matching TRBD1. There are 12 residues in the CDR3. V shed 5 bases and J 7 bases; nucleotides not matched to a gene: 3. The germline CDR1 and CDR2 sequences are SGHRS and YFSETQ. The CDR3 DNA reads as TGCGCCAGCAGAGGGACAGGGCCTGGCTACACCTTC. It yields the protein CASRGTGPGYTF.

This chain connects TRBV27 to TRBJ2-3; no clear D gene. Per the germline V gene, CDR1 is MNHEY and CDR2 is SMNVEV (reference sequence). Trimming took off 3 bases at V and 1 base at J, with 8 bases between the two ends. The CDR3 length is 14 residues. CDR3 residues: CASSLIQGTDTQYF. DNA for the CDR3: TGTGCCAGCAGTTTGATCCAGGGCACAGATACGCAGTATTTT.

About this clone: The sample holds other DNA sequences that translate to the same CDR3. The rearrangement uses TRBV2 and TRBJ2-1, with TRBD2 matching over 11 bases. The germline V gene has CDR1 SNHLY and CDR2 FYNNEI. This CDR3 contains 15 residues. J lost 6 bases, V lost 3 bases, and 4 bases had no gene match. The CDR3 coding sequence is TGTGCCAGCAGTGAGGGGCTAGCGGGGGGCAATGAGCAGTTCTTC. It yields the protein CASSEGLAGGNEQFF.

The chain joins TRBV5-1 to TRBJ1-3, with TRBD1 matching over 7 bases. Trimming cost V 0 bases and J 4 bases; bases outside gene matches: 4. The germline V gene has CDR1 SGHRS and CDR2 YFSETQ. This CDR3 contains 15 residues. CDR3 residues: CASSLEAGGGNTIYF. For the CDR3, the DNA is TGCGCCAGCAGCTTGGAGGCAGGGGGAGGAAACACCATATATTTT.

V is TRBV6-1 and J is TRBJ1-6, with D maybe TRBD1 (6 bases). Germline loops: CDR1 MNHNS, CDR2 SASEGT. The V end was cut by 3 bases, the J end by 7 bases, with 13 bases between. The CDR3 spans 15 residues. CDR3 residues: CASSERDRLNSPLHF. CDR3 nucleotide sequence: TGTGCCAGCAGTGAGAGAGACAGGCTAAATTCACCCCTCCACTTT.

The rearrangement joins TRBV5-1 to TRBJ1-5; tentatively, D is TRBD1 (6 bases). The germline V gene encodes CDR1 SGHRS and CDR2 YFSETQ. The CDR3 spans 14 residues. V lost 0 bases to trimming and J lost 7 bases, with 11 bases between them. CDR3 sequence: CASSLEGGEQPQHF. The CDR3 nucleotides are TGCGCCAGCAGCTTGGAAGGGGGAGAACAGCCCCAGCATTTT.